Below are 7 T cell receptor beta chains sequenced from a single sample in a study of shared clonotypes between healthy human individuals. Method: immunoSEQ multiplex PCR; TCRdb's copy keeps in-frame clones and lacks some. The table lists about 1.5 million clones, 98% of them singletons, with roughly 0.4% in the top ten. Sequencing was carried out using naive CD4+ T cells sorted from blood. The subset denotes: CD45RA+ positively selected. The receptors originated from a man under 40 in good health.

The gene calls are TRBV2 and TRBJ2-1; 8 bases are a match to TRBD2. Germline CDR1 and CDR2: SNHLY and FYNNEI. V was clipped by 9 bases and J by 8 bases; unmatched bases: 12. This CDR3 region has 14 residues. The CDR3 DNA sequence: TGTGCCAGAAACTGGGTAGCGGGACGGCATGAGCAGTTCTTC. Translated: CARNWVAGRHEQFF.

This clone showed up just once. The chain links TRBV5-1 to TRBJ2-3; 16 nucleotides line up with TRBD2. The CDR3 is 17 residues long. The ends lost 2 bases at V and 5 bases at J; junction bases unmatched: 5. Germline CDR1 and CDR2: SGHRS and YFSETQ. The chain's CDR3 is CASSFGTSGRAGDTQYF. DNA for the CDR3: TGCGCCAGCAGCTTCGGGACTAGCGGGAGGGCCGGAGATACGCAGTATTTT.

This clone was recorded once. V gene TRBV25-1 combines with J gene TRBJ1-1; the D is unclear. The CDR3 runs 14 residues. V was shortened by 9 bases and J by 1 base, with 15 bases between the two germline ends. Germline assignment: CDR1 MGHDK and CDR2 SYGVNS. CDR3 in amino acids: CARAAESGNTEAFF. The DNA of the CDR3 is TGTGCCAGGGCAGCGGAGAGTGGGAACACTGAAGCTTTCTTT.

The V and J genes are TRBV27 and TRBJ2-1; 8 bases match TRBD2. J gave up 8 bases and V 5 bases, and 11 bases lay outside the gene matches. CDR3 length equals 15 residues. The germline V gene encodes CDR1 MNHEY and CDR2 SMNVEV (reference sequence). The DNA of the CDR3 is TGTGCCAGCAGTCCGCGGACTAGCAAATGGGATGAGCAGTTCTTC. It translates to CASSPRTSKWDEQFF.

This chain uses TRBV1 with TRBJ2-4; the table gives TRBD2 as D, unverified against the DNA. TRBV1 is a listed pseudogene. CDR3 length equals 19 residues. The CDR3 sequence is CTSSQGGTRGSLAKNIQYF. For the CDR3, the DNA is TGCACCAGCAGCCAAGGCGGGACTAGGGGGTCCTTAGCCAAAAACATTCAGTACTTC.

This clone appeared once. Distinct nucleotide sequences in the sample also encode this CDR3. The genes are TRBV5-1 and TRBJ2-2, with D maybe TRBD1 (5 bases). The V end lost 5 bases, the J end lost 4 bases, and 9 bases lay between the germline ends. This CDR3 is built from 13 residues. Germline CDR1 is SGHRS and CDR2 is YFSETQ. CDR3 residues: CASSSQGTGELFF. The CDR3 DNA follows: TGCGCCAGCAGTTCTCAGGGCACCGGGGAGCTGTTTTTT.

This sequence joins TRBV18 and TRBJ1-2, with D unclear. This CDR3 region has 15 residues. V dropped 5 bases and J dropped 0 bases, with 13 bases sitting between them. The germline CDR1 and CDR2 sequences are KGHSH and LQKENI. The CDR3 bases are TGTGCCAGCTCAATCAGCGGGGAAGCTAACTATGGCTACACCTTC. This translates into CASSISGEANYGYTF.